The following is a T cell receptor (beta chain) sequence with its context. This CDR3 spans 15 amino acids. J was trimmed by 6 bases and V by 4 bases; bases with no gene match: 13. From germline, CDR1 is SGDLS and CDR2 YYNGEE. The source of the sample is a study of blood T cell repertoires in COVID-19. In the study overall: There were acute and convalescent COVID-19 samples, and they came from the United States, Italy and Spain.

The authors' processing: Estimates of nucleated cell counts were drawn from the amplification of reference gene primers. Assay used: immunoSEQ multiplex PCR; TCRdb lists only in-frame clones, some missing. That table is the source of V, J and clone size, and D and trimming were worked out from the DNA. There are fewer than 90,000 clones in the sample; 85% to 90% occur only once, and around 3.9% lies in the top ten. The TCR sequence derives from a man in his 70s with active COVID-19. The chain is built from TRBV9 and TRBJ2-7; 7 bases align to TRBD2. The source material was peripheral blood. CDR3 protein: CASSPSWTSVGEQYF. The DNA for the CDR3 is TGTGCCAGCAGCCCGAGTTGGACTAGTGTGGGCGAGCAGTACTTC. Using reference TRBV9 and TRBJ2-7 for the parts outside the CDR3, the full variable domain is DSGVTQTPKHLITATGQRVTLRCSPRSGDLSVYWYQQSLDQGLQFLIQYYNGEERAKGNILERFSAQQFPDLHSELNLSSLELGDSALYFCASSPSWTSVGEQYFGPGTRLTVT.